This T cell receptor beta chain was identified in a study of T cells in Graves' hyperthyroidism and ophthalmopathy. Broader study findings: Most thyroid clonotypes expanded above 0.001 were also detected in blood.

This CDR3 contains 15 residues. CDR1 MNHEY and CDR2 SVGEGT come from the germline V gene. The ends lost 7 bases at V and 7 bases at J; junction bases unmatched: 15. RNA transcripts gave rise to amplified TCR beta CDR3 regions. During a first-round RT-PCR of the TCR CDR3, the HTBI primer set was used. TCRdb used MiXCR to reprocess the multiplex PCR reads, holding one entry per CDR3 protein. Among some 600,000 distinct CDR3 sequences listed, roughly 13% were seen once. This clonotype has a count of ten or more. The antigen remains unidentified. The study excluded patients with uncontrolled infection, other autoimmune disease, pregnancy or lactation.

The clonotype comes from a woman in her thirties with Graves' hyperthyroidism that later progressed to Graves' ophthalmopathy. The gene calls are TRBV6-2 or TRBV6-3 and TRBJ2-5; TRBD2 agrees at 7 bases. Sequenced sample: blood. DNA of the CDR3: TGTGCCAGCAAAAGCGTACTAGCGCCAGTCGGGACCCAGTACTTC. This encodes CASKSVLAPVGTQYF.